These 30 T cell receptor beta chains came from one sample sequenced in a study of blood T cell repertoires in COVID-19. The table came from immunoSEQ multiplex PCR; TCRdb's copy has only in-frame clones and leaves some out. The table lists around 100,000 clones, about 84% of them singletons. Sequencing was performed on peripheral blood. The source is a human donor in a cohort sampled during active COVID-19.

This chain uses TRBV10-2 with TRBJ2-3, with 9 bases aligning to TRBD2. CDR1 WSHSY and CDR2 SAAADI come from the germline V gene. With 4 bases clipped from V and 2 bases from J, the junction kept 4 bases outside the gene matches. The length of the CDR3 is 15 residues. CDR3 DNA sequence: TGCGCCAGCAGTGCTAGCGGGGTGACCACAGATACGCAGTATTTT. This sequence encodes CASSASGVTTDTQYF.

The rearrangement uses TRBV5-1 and TRBJ2-3, with 9 bases identical to TRBD1. V shed 5 bases and J 3 bases; nucleotides not matched to a gene: 10. The CDR3 sequence is 16 residues long. Germline loops: CDR1 SGHRS, CDR2 YFSETQ. CDR3 sequence reads: CASSFTPGQGTDTQYF. The CDR3 DNA follows: TGCGCCAGCAGTTTCACGCCGGGACAGGGTACAGATACGCAGTATTTT.

The rearrangement links TRBV4-3 to TRBJ1-4; D is ambiguous. This CDR3 contains 18 residues. Germline values: CDR1 LGHNA, CDR2 YSLEER. The V end was cut by 1 base, the J end by 4 bases, with 19 bases between. For the CDR3, the DNA is TGCGCCAGCAGCCAAGGACTAGGAAGCCCGGGGTTTAATGAAAAACTGTTTTTT. This encodes CASSQGLGSPGFNEKLFF.

V and J are TRBV29-1 and TRBJ1-2, with 8 bases aligning to TRBD1. J lost 6 bases, V lost 3 bases, and 3 bases had no gene match. There are 12 residues in the CDR3. Looked up from germline, CDR1 is SQVTM and CDR2 is ANQGSEA. The CDR3 protein is CSVDRQGNGYTF. Here the CDR3 DNA reads TGCAGCGTTGATAGACAGGGGAATGGCTACACCTTC.

The rearrangement joins TRBV6-1 to TRBJ1-4; 8 bases align to TRBD1. The J segment lost 10 bases and the V segment lost 4 bases, leaving 14 bases of the junction unmatched. This CDR3 contains 16 residues. Germline loops: CDR1 MNHNS, CDR2 SASEGT. In DNA form, the CDR3 reads TGTGCCAGCAGTGGGAGGGGGTTCGACACAGGGGGAAAACTGTTTTTT. Residues: CASSGRGFDTGGKLFF.

V is TRBV7-8 and J is TRBJ1-5; 8 bases are a match to TRBD1. CDR3 length: 16 amino acids. V shed 5 bases, J shed 6 bases, and the junction held 12 bases outside the gene matches. Germline CDR1 is SGHVS and CDR2 is FQNEAQ. This chain's CDR3 is CASSGQTHRGTQPQHF. The CDR3 DNA sequence: TGTGCCAGCAGCGGCCAAACTCACAGGGGGACTCAGCCCCAGCATTTT.

The chain is built from TRBV5-1 and TRBJ2-2, with 11 bases that match TRBD2. The CDR3 runs 16 residues. The V and J ends lost 4 bases and 8 bases, in that order; junction bases with no gene match: 10. CDR1 SGHRS and CDR2 YFSETQ come from the germline V gene. CDR3 coding DNA: TGCGCCAGCAGCCCCCCCGTCACTAGCGGGAGTGGGGAGCTGTTTTTT. Translating gives CASSPPVTSGSGELFF.

The chain has TRBV5-1 and TRBJ2-3; 7 bases map to TRBD2. This CDR3 spans 17 amino acids. After removal of 2 bases from V and 4 bases from J, the junction contained 13 bases not matched to a gene. Germline values: CDR1 SGHRS, CDR2 YFSETQ. In DNA form, the CDR3 reads TGCGCCAGCAGCTTCAGGGCTCGGCGGGAGCAACCAGATACGCAGTATTTT. Its translation: CASSFRARREQPDTQYF. Variable domain in full (rest from reference TRBV5-1 and TRBJ2-3): KAGVTQTPRYLIKTRGQQVTLSCSPISGHRSVSWYQQTPGQGLQFLFEYFSETQRNKGNFPGRFSGRQFSNSRSEMNVSTLELGDSALYLCASSFRARREQPDTQYFGPGTRLTVL.

This chain connects TRBV7-8 to TRBJ2-1, with 13 nucleotides matching TRBD2. This CDR3 has 15 residues. J gave up 3 bases and V 5 bases, and 1 base lay outside the gene matches. Germline-derived CDR1 and CDR2 are SGHVS and FQNEAQ. The DNA for the CDR3 is TGTGCCAGCAGCCGACTAGCGGGAGGCTACAATGAGCAGTTCTTC. Translating gives CASSRLAGGYNEQFF.

A few counts support this clone. V is TRBV4-3 and J is TRBJ1-6; D call uncertain. This CDR3 comprises 15 residues. Germline lookup yields CDR1 LGHNA and CDR2 YSLEER. Trimming took off 4 bases at V and 10 bases at J, with 17 bases between the two ends. This CDR3 is CASSLGTGKISPLHF. In DNA form, the CDR3 reads TGCGCCAGCAGCCTTGGAACGGGAAAAATCTCACCCCTCCACTTT.

This chain links TRBV5-4 with TRBJ1-2, with D possibly TRBD1 on 6 matching bases. Looked up from germline, CDR1 is SGHNT and CDR2 is YYREEE (reference sequence). The germline V and J ends were trimmed by 1 base and 5 bases, with 18 bases remaining between them. This CDR3 has 16 amino acids. DNA for the CDR3: TGTGCCAGCAGCTTGACGACAGGCCGGGGGGATTATGGCTACACCTTC. This sequence encodes CASSLTTGRGDYGYTF.

This rearrangement joins TRBV18 to TRBJ2-7, with D unresolved. This CDR3 has 14 amino acids. The V and J ends lost 4 bases and 3 bases respectively, with 13 bases between them. Germline loops: CDR1 KGHSH, CDR2 LQKENI. CDR3 residues: CASSLYQAHYEQYF. Here the CDR3 DNA reads TGTGCCAGCTCACTCTACCAGGCCCACTACGAGCAGTACTTC.

The rearrangement links TRBV4-1 to TRBJ2-3, with 8 bases matching TRBD1. Germline assignment: CDR1 MGHRA and CDR2 YSYEKL. J was trimmed by 0 bases and V by 3 bases; bases with no gene match: 8. The CDR3 is 17 amino acids. Written as DNA, the CDR3 is TGCGCCAGCAGCCAGGGACGACAGGGGACAAGCACAGATACGCAGTATTTT. Protein product: CASSQGRQGTSTDTQYF.

The DNA of the CDR3 is TGTGCCAGCTCACGACAGGGATATAGCACAGATACGCAGTATTTT. This encodes CASSRQGYSTDTQYF. V is TRBV18 and J is TRBJ2-3; TRBD1 matches at 7 bases. The CDR3 is 15 amino acids. Germline V gives CDR1 KGHSH, CDR2 LQKENI. V lost 4 bases to trimming and J lost 0 bases; unmatched junction nucleotides: 4.

The rearrangement joins TRBV19 to TRBJ2-1; 7 bases are a match to TRBD1. The V gene end was trimmed by 5 bases and the J gene end by 0 bases; junction bases not matched to a gene: 4. This CDR3 is built from 15 residues. Germline CDR1 and CDR2: LNHDA and SQIVND (reference sequence). CDR3 DNA: TGTGCCAGTAGTCCGGGACAGAGCTCCTACAATGAGCAGTTCTTC. Translating gives CASSPGQSSYNEQFF.

This clone was detected only a few times. The V and J genes are TRBV11-1 and TRBJ1-1, with 10 bases lining up with TRBD1. Germline V gives CDR1 SGHAT, CDR2 FQDESV (reference sequence). V dropped 4 bases and J dropped 4; count of bases not matched to a gene: 9. This CDR3 has 16 amino acids. Here the CDR3 DNA reads TGTGCCAGCAGCTCCCCCGGGACAGGGGATGCCACTGAAGCTTTCTTT. Protein product: CASSSPGTGDATEAFF.

V gene TRBV7-9 combines with J gene TRBJ1-1, with 7 bases fitting TRBD1. Trimming cost V 1 base and J 1 base; bases outside gene matches: 0. The CDR3 consists of 14 residues. The germline CDR1 and CDR2 sequences are SEHNR and FQNEAQ (reference sequence). The CDR3, as DNA: TGTGCCAGCAGCTTAGGGACAGGGAACACTGAAGCTTTCTTT. Its protein product is CASSLGTGNTEAFF.

The chain recombines TRBV6-4 with TRBJ2-5; weak D call: TRBD1 (5 bases). V lost 0 bases and J lost 5, with 7 bases in between. The CDR3 length is 13 residues. CDR1 and CDR2 from the germline V gene are MRHNA and SNTAGT. The CDR3 sequence: CASSDSAGETQYF. The DNA of the CDR3 is TGTGCCAGCAGTGACTCCGCAGGGGAGACCCAGTACTTC.

The chain uses TRBV6-4 and TRBJ2-5, with 8 nucleotides matching TRBD2. CDR3 size: 18 residues. Germline V gene data show CDR1 as MRHNA and CDR2 as SNTAGT. The V and J ends lost 3 bases and 3 bases, in that order; junction bases with no gene match: 15. CDR3 amino acids: CASSDEPGLEVWEETQYF. CDR3 sequence (DNA): TGTGCCAGCAGTGATGAACCGGGACTAGAGGTTTGGGAAGAGACCCAGTACTTC.

The genes are TRBV19 and TRBJ1-5, with 7 positions matching TRBD1. The CDR3 totals 15 residues. CDR1 LNHDA and CDR2 SQIVND come from the germline V gene (reference sequence). V was pared by 5 bases and J by 5 bases, with 9 bases of the junction left unmatched. CDR3 protein: CASSPRQGGHQPQHF. The CDR3 DNA reads as TGTGCCAGTAGTCCGAGACAGGGTGGGCATCAGCCCCAGCATTTT.

V and J are TRBV7-2 and TRBJ1-4; TRBD1 might be the D (5 bases). The length of the CDR3 is 13 residues. Deletions cut 2 bases from V and 8 bases from J, with 9 bases between. Germline V gives CDR1 SGHTA, CDR2 FQGNSA. CDR3 DNA: TGTGCCAGCAGCTTAAACAGGATGGAAAAACTGTTTTTT. It translates to CASSLNRMEKLFF.

The chain carries TRBV9 and TRBJ2-1; D is possibly TRBD2 (5 bases). The CDR3 totals 15 residues. CDR1 SGDLS and CDR2 YYNGEE come from the germline V gene. Trimming shortened V by 4 bases and J by 3 bases, and 14 bases separated the two germline ends. As DNA, the CDR3 is TGTGCCAGCAGCCCTAAACGGACTTTCTACAATGAGCAGTTCTTC. This encodes CASSPKRTFYNEQFF.

This chain links TRBV6-5 with TRBJ2-3; D remains unclear. CDR1 and CDR2 (germline): MNHEY, SVGAGI. Trimming cost V 7 bases and J 3 bases, with 14 bases left between them. This CDR3 has 14 amino acids. CDR3 protein: CASNPDSTTDTQYF. The CDR3, as DNA: TGTGCCAGCAATCCAGACTCCACAACAGATACGCAGTATTTT.

On this clone itself: This sample also contains other DNA sequences that code for the same CDR3. The chain recombines TRBV11-2 with TRBJ2-1, with 7 bases identical to TRBD2. The CDR3 totals 15 residues. Germline trimming cut 5 bases from V and 0 bases from J; bases unmatched to any gene: 4. CDR1 and CDR2 from the germline V gene are SGHAT and FQNNGV. CDR3 sequence (DNA): TGTGCCAGCAGCCTTGGGGGGGGCTCCTACAATGAGCAGTTCTTC. Protein sequence: CASSLGGGSYNEQFF.

CDR3 sequence (DNA): TGTGCCAGCAGCCCGAGGACTAGCGGCTCCTACGAGCAGTACTTC. This codes for CASSPRTSGSYEQYF. The chain recombines TRBV13 with TRBJ2-7; TRBD2 agrees at 10 bases. The trim removed 5 bases at V and 0 bases at J, leaving 4 bases unmatched. The germline gives CDR1 PRHDT, CDR2 FYEKMQ (reference sequence). The CDR3 covers 15 residues.

In this sample, this clone turned up once. V is TRBV6-5 and J is TRBJ2-3, with 9 bases identical to TRBD1. CDR1 MNHEY and CDR2 SVGAGI come from the germline V gene. The V and J ends lost 9 bases and 3 bases, in that order; junction bases with no gene match: 10. CDR3 size: 15 residues. CDR3 sequence reads: CASLQDRGSTDTQYF. The CDR3 region has the DNA TGTGCCAGTCTACAAGACAGGGGGAGTACAGATACGCAGTATTTT.

J is TRBJ2-7 and V is TRBV28, with 10 bases lining up with TRBD2. CDR1 and CDR2 from the germline V gene are MDHEN and SYDVKM. V lost 5 bases and J lost 3; bases outside the gene matches: 4. This CDR3 has 14 amino acids. CDR3 protein: CASSDRLAGYEQYF. CDR3 in DNA: TGTGCCAGCAGTGATCGACTAGCGGGCTACGAGCAGTACTTC.

J is TRBJ2-2 and V is TRBV4-1; TRBD2 agrees at 13 bases. The CDR3 spans 16 residues. CDR1 is MGHRA and CDR2 is YSYEKL in the germline V gene. The junction had 4 bases not matched to a gene; V was cut back by 2 bases and J by 7 bases. The CDR3 nucleotides are TGCGCCAGCAGCCAACTTACTAGCGGGAGGGGCGGGGAGCTGTTTTTT. The encoded protein is CASSQLTSGRGGELFF.

This clone was detected once. The chain carries TRBV6-5 and TRBJ1-4; no reliable D call. The CDR3 length is 14 residues. V was clipped by 8 bases and J by 8 bases, with 18 bases between them. From germline, CDR1 is MNHEY and CDR2 SVGAGI. CDR3 DNA sequence: TGTGCCAGCGCGCTGAGGGTCGTAGGCGAAAAACTGTTTTTT. Amino acids: CASALRVVGEKLFF.

This chain connects TRBV4-1 to TRBJ2-3; 7 bases fit TRBD1. There are 16 residues in the CDR3. CDR1 and CDR2 (germline): MGHRA, YSYEKL. Trimming at V came to 0 bases and at J to 4 bases, leaving 7 bases not matched to a gene. CDR3 sequence: CASSQDRGLGADTQYF. In DNA form, the CDR3 reads TGCGCCAGCAGCCAAGATAGGGGGCTTGGCGCAGATACGCAGTATTTT.